This T cell receptor beta chain was sequenced in a study of cytomegalovirus exposure and HLA in healthy donors. For the study at large: Sequencing of some 190 million T cells in an earlier analysis found 120 million or so unique TCR beta sequences.

Study-wide points: CMV serostatus stood as the only immune exposure information on hand. V- and J-gene trimming of TCR beta was linked (in a later analysis) to a missense DCLRE1C variant.

The PCR ran on 60 Vbeta and 13 Jbeta primers. Sequencing was performed with immunoSEQ multiplex PCR; in TCRdb, only in-frame clones are kept and a portion is missing. The sample comprises around 110,000 clones, roughly 73% of which are singletons, and roughly 0.9% rests with the top ten. Regarding this clone: As yet, its antigen is unknown.

Sequencing used PBMCs. This clonotype was sampled from a woman in her twenties or thirties in good health and CMV-seronegative.

The CDR3 nucleotides are TGCGCCAGCACCACGACTACATCCAGCACAGATACGCAGTATTTT. This codes for CASTTTTSSTDTQYF. The V and J genes are TRBV5-1 and TRBJ2-3; tentatively, D is TRBD2 (5 bases). In germline, CDR1 is SGHRS, CDR2 YFSETQ. The CDR3 runs 15 residues. The V end was cut by 6 bases, the J end by 0 bases, with 14 bases between. The variable domain in full, with the rest retrieved from reference TRBV5-1 and TRBJ2-3, is KAGVTQTPRYLIKTRGQQVTLSCSPISGHRSVSWYQQTPGQGLQFLFEYFSETQRNKGNFPGRFSGRQFSNSRSEMNVSTLELGDSALYLCASTTTTSSTDTQYFGPGTRLTVL.